This TCR beta chain was retrieved from a study of blood T cell repertoires in COVID-19. The germline gives CDR1 SNHLY, CDR2 FYNNEI. Trimming cost V 6 bases and J 6 bases; bases outside gene matches: 7. The CDR3 length is 13 residues. Sequencing was performed with immunoSEQ multiplex PCR; in TCRdb, only in-frame clones are kept and a portion is missing. The sample consists of around 250,000 clones, 91% of them appearing once. Those enrolled, adults aged 18 to 89 years, came from 25 or so US areas. This chain uses TRBV2 with TRBJ1-2; 7 bases agree with TRBD1. The specimen sequenced was PBMCs or T cells enriched from blood (not recorded which). This TCR was recovered from a human donor in a cohort exposed to, infected with or recovered from COVID-19 (not recorded which). The donor label of this sample is uncertain. CDR3 coding DNA: TGTGCCAGCAGCTCAGGGGGTTTGAATGGCTACACCTTC. Translating gives CASSSGGLNGYTF.